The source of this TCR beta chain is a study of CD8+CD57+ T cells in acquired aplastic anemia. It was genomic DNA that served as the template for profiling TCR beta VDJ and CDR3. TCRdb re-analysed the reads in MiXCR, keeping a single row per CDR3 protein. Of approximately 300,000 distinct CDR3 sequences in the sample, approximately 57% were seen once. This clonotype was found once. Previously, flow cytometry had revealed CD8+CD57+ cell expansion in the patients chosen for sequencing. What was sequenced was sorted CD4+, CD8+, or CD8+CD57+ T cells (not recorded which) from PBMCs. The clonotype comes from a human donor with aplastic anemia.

The chain's CDR3 is CSARRAVSTDTQYF. In DNA form, the CDR3 reads TGCAGTGCTAGGCGAGCGGTTAGCACAGATACGCAGTATTTT. This chain links TRBV20-1 with TRBJ2-3, with a possible D match to TRBD2 (5 bases). The CDR3 has 14 residues. V lost 3 bases and J 0 bases, leaving 10 bases between the germline ends. CDR1 is DFQATT and CDR2 is SNEGSKA in the germline V gene (reference sequence).